A selection of T cell receptor beta chains follows, all from one sample in a study of blood T cell repertoires in COVID-19. TCRdb's copy holds only in-frame clones and misses some; the assay was immunoSEQ multiplex PCR. The sample holds 50,000 to 55,000 clones, more than 75% seen once. Sequencing was performed on peripheral blood. The origin of the receptors is a man between 45 and 60 years old with acute or convalescent COVID-19. CDR3s include the opening cysteine and the closing phenylalanine or tryptophan. The order of the fields is clone size, V gene, J gene, D gene, CDR3 DNA, CDR3 protein. The D gene is left open where the match is weak. For some rows the clone size is stated as once, few or many, or as a class when expanded; others skip it.

clone_size: NA; v_call: TRBV6-6; j_call: TRBJ1-2; d_call: TRBD1; cdr3_nt: TGTGCCAGCAGTTACCTCGTTACAGGGGGCGCTTTTGGCTACACCTTC; cdr3_aa: CASSYLVTGGAFGYTF
clone_size: NA; v_call: TRBV27; j_call: TRBJ2-3; d_call: TRBD2; cdr3_nt: TGTGCCAGCAGATTCGCTAGCGGGACGCAGTATTTT; cdr3_aa: CASRFASGTQYF
clone_size: medium-sized; v_call: TRBV4-1; j_call: TRBJ2-7; d_call: TRBD1; cdr3_nt: TGCGCCAGCAGCCGTGGGACAGGAAGCTACTACGAGCAGTACTTC; cdr3_aa: CASSRGTGSYYEQYF
clone_size: NA; v_call: TRBV7-9; j_call: TRBJ1-2; d_call: NA; cdr3_nt: TGTGCCAGCAGCTTAGGGTCCAGGACAGCCTTCTATGGCTACACCTTC; cdr3_aa: CASSLGSRTAFYGYTF
clone_size: NA; v_call: TRBV6-5; j_call: TRBJ2-5; d_call: NA; cdr3_nt: TGTGCCAGCGCTTTATCCGAGCGGTGGGGGACCCAGTACTTC; cdr3_aa: CASALSERWGTQYF
clone_size: NA; v_call: TRBV6-1; j_call: TRBJ2-7; d_call: TRBD1; cdr3_nt: TGTGCCAGCAGTGATACCGGGACAGGGGAGTCCTACGAGCAGTACTTC; cdr3_aa: CASSDTGTGESYEQYF
clone_size: NA; v_call: TRBV28; j_call: TRBJ2-7; d_call: TRBD2; cdr3_nt: TGTGCCAGCCTCCCTGCGGGAGGGAACGAGCAGTACTTC; cdr3_aa: CASLPAGGNEQYF
clone_size: NA; v_call: TRBV6-5; j_call: TRBJ2-3; d_call: TRBD2; cdr3_nt: TGTGCCAGCCGAGCGGGGGGGCGAGATACGCAGTATTTT; cdr3_aa: CASRAGGRDTQYF
clone_size: NA; v_call: TRBV27; j_call: TRBJ1-5; d_call: NA; cdr3_nt: TGTGCCAGCAGTCTGTCCTATAGCAATCAGCCCCAGCATTTT; cdr3_aa: CASSLSYSNQPQHF
clone_size: NA; v_call: TRBV7-3; j_call: TRBJ2-2; d_call: NA; cdr3_nt: TGTGCCAGCAGCCCACCGACAGTGATGGGGAACACCGGGGAGCTGTTTTTT; cdr3_aa: CASSPPTVMGNTGELFF
clone_size: NA; v_call: TRBV5-4; j_call: TRBJ1-3; d_call: TRBD1; cdr3_nt: TGTGCCAGCACAACAGGGGCTGGAAACACCATATATTTT; cdr3_aa: CASTTGAGNTIYF
clone_size: NA; v_call: TRBV7-3; j_call: TRBJ2-1; d_call: NA; cdr3_nt: TGTGCCAGCAGCTTATTATCAACTCACTACAATGAGCAGTTCTTC; cdr3_aa: CASSLLSTHYNEQFF
clone_size: NA; v_call: TRBV13; j_call: TRBJ2-1; d_call: TRBD2; cdr3_nt: TGTGCCAGCAGCTTTGCTACCGGGACTAGCGGGGGCCTTTACAATGAGCAGTTCTTC; cdr3_aa: CASSFATGTSGGLYNEQFF
clone_size: NA; v_call: TRBV5-1; j_call: TRBJ2-7; d_call: TRBD2; cdr3_nt: TGCGCCAGCAGCTTGGGCCTCGGGGGGATTAAGGATCCTGGCGAGCAGTACTTC; cdr3_aa: CASSLGLGGIKDPGEQYF
clone_size: once; v_call: TRBV29-1; j_call: TRBJ1-2; d_call: TRBD1; cdr3_nt: TGCAGCGTGACCGGGACAGGGGGCGCGGGGCGGGGCTACACCTTC; cdr3_aa: CSVTGTGGAGRGYTF
clone_size: NA; v_call: TRBV5-4; j_call: TRBJ2-5; d_call: TRBD2; cdr3_nt: TGTGCCAGCAGCTCGGGACTAGCGGGGGGTGAGACCCAGTACTTC; cdr3_aa: CASSSGLAGGETQYF
clone_size: NA; v_call: TRBV6-5; j_call: TRBJ1-2; d_call: NA; cdr3_nt: TGTGCCAGCAGTTTTTCACTAAACTATGGCTACACCTTC; cdr3_aa: CASSFSLNYGYTF
clone_size: NA; v_call: TRBV30; j_call: TRBJ2-7; d_call: TRBD1; cdr3_nt: TGTGCCTGGAGCCGGACAGGGGGATACTACGAGCAGTACTTC; cdr3_aa: CAWSRTGGYYEQYF
clone_size: NA; v_call: TRBV5-4; j_call: TRBJ2-1; d_call: TRBD2; cdr3_nt: TGTGCCAGCAGCTTGCCGGGACTAGCGGGGGCTTACAATGAGCAGTTCTTC; cdr3_aa: CASSLPGLAGAYNEQFF
clone_size: NA; v_call: TRBV28; j_call: TRBJ1-3; d_call: NA; cdr3_nt: TGTGCCAGCAGTTTATCTTTTGGGCCTAAGGGGCTATTAGCTGGAAACACCATATATTTT; cdr3_aa: CASSLSFGPKGLLAGNTIYF
clone_size: NA; v_call: TRBV19; j_call: TRBJ1-5; d_call: NA; cdr3_nt: TGTGCCAGTAGTATATTAGAAGTGCGAGCGCCCCAGCATTTT; cdr3_aa: CASSILEVRAPQHF
clone_size: NA; v_call: TRBV5-1; j_call: TRBJ1-6; d_call: TRBD1; cdr3_nt: TGCGCCAGCAGCTCGACCGGACAGGGTACGCCCCTCCACTTT; cdr3_aa: CASSSTGQGTPLHF
clone_size: NA; v_call: TRBV28; j_call: TRBJ1-6; d_call: NA; cdr3_nt: TGTGCCAGCAAAACAGGGACCTCCTATAATTCACCCCTCCACTTT; cdr3_aa: CASKTGTSYNSPLHF
clone_size: NA; v_call: TRBV12-5; j_call: TRBJ2-3; d_call: TRBD2; cdr3_nt: TGTGCTAGTGGTTTGAACCAGCGGGGGGGCGTAACAGATACGCAGTATTTT; cdr3_aa: CASGLNQRGGVTDTQYF
clone_size: NA; v_call: TRBV7-9; j_call: TRBJ2-1; d_call: NA; cdr3_nt: TGTGCCAGCAGCCGCGGCGCCTTCTCCTACAATGAGCAGTTCTTC; cdr3_aa: CASSRGAFSYNEQFF
clone_size: NA; v_call: TRBV6-1; j_call: TRBJ1-2; d_call: TRBD1; cdr3_nt: TGTGCCAGCAGTGAGACAGGGAACTATGGCTACACCTTC; cdr3_aa: CASSETGNYGYTF
clone_size: NA; v_call: TRBV6-4; j_call: TRBJ1-2; d_call: TRBD1; cdr3_nt: TGTGCCAGCAGTCAACAGGGGTATGGCTACACCTTC; cdr3_aa: CASSQQGYGYTF
clone_size: NA; v_call: TRBV7-3; j_call: TRBJ2-4; d_call: TRBD2; cdr3_nt: TGTGCCAGCAGGTTCCGGGAGGGTGCCAAAAACATTCAGTACTTC; cdr3_aa: CASRFREGAKNIQYF
clone_size: NA; v_call: TRBV11-3; j_call: TRBJ2-7; d_call: NA; cdr3_nt: TGTGCCAGCAGCTTGGACCAGGGTTTCGACGAGCAGTACTTC; cdr3_aa: CASSLDQGFDEQYF
clone_size: NA; v_call: TRBV27; j_call: TRBJ1-1; d_call: NA; cdr3_nt: TGTGCCAGCAGTTTTACAGGGAACACTGAAGCTTTCTTT; cdr3_aa: CASSFTGNTEAFF
clone_size: NA; v_call: TRBV27; j_call: TRBJ2-7; d_call: NA; cdr3_nt: TGTGCCAGCAGGGCTACAGGGGGGGGGTACGAGCAGTACTTC; cdr3_aa: CASRATGGGYEQYF
clone_size: NA; v_call: TRBV5-1; j_call: TRBJ1-4; d_call: NA; cdr3_nt: TGCGCCAGCAGCCATACGTACGGGACAACTAATGAAAAACTGTTTTTT; cdr3_aa: CASSHTYGTTNEKLFF
clone_size: NA; v_call: TRBV7-9; j_call: TRBJ2-5; d_call: TRBD2; cdr3_nt: TGTGCCAGCAGCTTAGGGGCGGGGGGGGCCGCGACCCAGTACTTC; cdr3_aa: CASSLGAGGAATQYF
clone_size: NA; v_call: TRBV14; j_call: TRBJ1-1; d_call: NA; cdr3_nt: TGTGCCAGCGCAACCAGATCCCACACTGAAGCTTTCTTT; cdr3_aa: CASATRSHTEAFF
clone_size: NA; v_call: TRBV2; j_call: TRBJ2-5; d_call: NA; cdr3_nt: TGTGCCAGCAGTGAAAGCTGGGCAGGACAAGAGACCCAGTACTTC; cdr3_aa: CASSESWAGQETQYF
clone_size: NA; v_call: TRBV7-8; j_call: TRBJ2-7; d_call: NA; cdr3_nt: TGTGCCAGCAGCGCCCGCAGACAGTCGAAGTCCTACGAGCAGTACTTC; cdr3_aa: CASSARRQSKSYEQYF
clone_size: NA; v_call: TRBV6-4; j_call: TRBJ2-7; d_call: TRBD2; cdr3_nt: TGTGCCAGTCCACCCCCCCCCACTAGCGGGGGCATCTACGAGCAGTACTTC; cdr3_aa: CASPPPPTSGGIYEQYF
clone_size: NA; v_call: TRBV10-3; j_call: TRBJ2-5; d_call: TRBD1; cdr3_nt: TGTGCCATCAGTGAGCCTGAGGTAGGGACAGAAGAGACCCAGTACTTC; cdr3_aa: CAISEPEVGTEETQYF
clone_size: NA; v_call: TRBV10-3; j_call: TRBJ2-5; d_call: TRBD2; cdr3_nt: TGTGCCATCAGTGGCGAAGCGGGGCTCCAAGAGACCCAGTACTTC; cdr3_aa: CAISGEAGLQETQYF
clone_size: NA; v_call: TRBV11-1; j_call: TRBJ2-7; d_call: NA; cdr3_nt: TGTGCCAGCAGCTCAAGGGGTATCTACGAGCAGTACTTC; cdr3_aa: CASSSRGIYEQYF
clone_size: NA; v_call: TRBV27; j_call: TRBJ1-5; d_call: TRBD1; cdr3_nt: TGTGCCAGCAGTTCATCCCCCTTAGGACAGGCCTACAATCAGCCCCAGCATTTT; cdr3_aa: CASSSSPLGQAYNQPQHF
clone_size: NA; v_call: TRBV6-5; j_call: TRBJ1-1; d_call: TRBD1; cdr3_nt: TGTGCCAGCAGTTTGGACAGGCGGTACACTGAAGCTTTCTTT; cdr3_aa: CASSLDRRYTEAFF
clone_size: NA; v_call: TRBV5-1; j_call: TRBJ2-1; d_call: NA; cdr3_nt: TGCGCCAGCAGCTTGGGGCAGCGACTTTACAATGAGCAGTTCTTC; cdr3_aa: CASSLGQRLYNEQFF
clone_size: NA; v_call: TRBV6-5; j_call: TRBJ2-3; d_call: TRBD2; cdr3_nt: TGTGCCAGCAGGTCGTCCGGGGGGTGGTGGGATACGCAGTATTTT; cdr3_aa: CASRSSGGWWDTQYF
clone_size: NA; v_call: TRBV6-5; j_call: TRBJ1-5; d_call: NA; cdr3_nt: TGTGCCAGCATAGGGGGTGGCAATCAGCCCCAGCATTTT; cdr3_aa: CASIGGGNQPQHF
clone_size: NA; v_call: TRBV18; j_call: TRBJ2-3; d_call: TRBD1; cdr3_nt: TGTGCCAGCTCCATCGGGACAGGGATTAATCGTCGTCAGACAGATACGCAGTATTTT; cdr3_aa: CASSIGTGINRRQTDTQYF
clone_size: NA; v_call: TRBV6-5; j_call: TRBJ1-5; d_call: NA; cdr3_nt: TGTGCCAGCGCGCCTATAATTCAGCCCCAGCATTTT; cdr3_aa: CASAPIIQPQHF
clone_size: NA; v_call: TRBV28; j_call: TRBJ1-2; d_call: TRBD1; cdr3_nt: TGTGCCAGCAGACGAGACAGGGTGGGAGGCTACACCTTC; cdr3_aa: CASRRDRVGGYTF
clone_size: NA; v_call: TRBV4-1; j_call: TRBJ2-2; d_call: TRBD2; cdr3_nt: TGCGCCAGCAGTCCCGGACTAGCGGGCACCGGGGAGCTGTTTTTT; cdr3_aa: CASSPGLAGTGELFF
clone_size: NA; v_call: TRBV30; j_call: TRBJ2-7; d_call: TRBD2; cdr3_nt: TGTGCCTGGCGCCCACTAGCGGGGGTAACCTACGAGCAGTACTTC; cdr3_aa: CAWRPLAGVTYEQYF
clone_size: NA; v_call: TRBV5-1; j_call: TRBJ2-1; d_call: NA; cdr3_nt: TGCGCCAGCAGCTTGGGACTGGAGACCACTGAGCAGTTCTTC; cdr3_aa: CASSLGLETTEQFF
clone_size: NA; v_call: TRBV6-5; j_call: TRBJ1-1; d_call: TRBD1; cdr3_nt: TGTGCCAGCAGTTACCCGTCGGACAGGGGAACTAGAGCTTTCTTT; cdr3_aa: CASSYPSDRGTRAFF
clone_size: NA; v_call: TRBV27; j_call: TRBJ1-1; d_call: NA; cdr3_nt: TGTGCCAGCAGTTTATTAGAGGGTGGCGCTGAAGCTTTCTTT; cdr3_aa: CASSLLEGGAEAFF